These 14 T cell receptor beta chains originate from one sample sequenced in a study of cytomegalovirus exposure and HLA in healthy donors. The PCR used 60 Vbeta and 13 Jbeta primers. TCRdb keeps only in-frame clones here, not all; method: immunoSEQ multiplex PCR. The sample features about 160,000 clones, with 2.1% in its top ten. Sequenced sample: PBMCs. The receptor set was obtained from a man younger than 45 in good health and CMV-seronegative.

The V call is TRBV7-3, the J call TRBJ2-7, with 8 bases lining up with TRBD2. Germline CDR1 reads SGHTA; CDR2 reads FQGTGA. The CDR3 extends over 16 amino acids. J gave up 2 bases and V 5 bases, and 11 bases lay outside the gene matches. CDR3 sequence: CASSPPLTSGPYEQYF. Written as DNA, the CDR3 is TGTGCCAGCAGCCCTCCCCTCACTAGCGGACCCTACGAGCAGTACTTC.

The V gene is TRBV19, the J gene TRBJ1-5, with no clear D. V was clipped by 10 bases and J by 8 bases, with 15 bases between them. The CDR3 has 12 amino acids. The germline CDR1 and CDR2 sequences are LNHDA and SQIVND (reference sequence). The CDR3: CATAGGFKPQHF. CDR3 bases: TGTGCCACCGCGGGAGGGTTTAAGCCCCAGCATTTT.

The V gene is TRBV5-4, the J gene TRBJ1-2, with a weak D call TRBD1 (5 bases). The germline V and J ends were trimmed by 1 base and 3 bases, with 10 bases remaining between them. The CDR3 consists of 14 residues. CDR1 SGHNT and CDR2 YYREEE come from the germline V gene (reference sequence). CDR3 amino acids: CASSLRLTDYGYTF. The CDR3 DNA is TGTGCCAGCAGCTTGCGCTTGACAGACTATGGCTACACCTTC. Filled out from reference TRBV5-4 and TRBJ1-2, the complete variable domain reads ETGVTQSPTHLIKTRGQQVTLRCSSQSGHNTVSWYQQALGQGPQFIFQYYREEENGRGNFPPRFSGLQFPNYSSELNVNALELDDSALYLCASSLRLTDYGYTFGSGTRLTVV.

The chain joins TRBV19 to TRBJ1-5, with D maybe TRBD1 (5 bases). CDR1 and CDR2 (germline): LNHDA, SQIVND (reference sequence). The CDR3 covers 18 residues. V lost 5 bases and J 2 bases, leaving 22 bases between the germline ends. CDR3 nucleotides: TGTGCCAGTAGTCCCCTTGGGGTGACAGTCGCGGGCAATCAGCCCCAGCATTTT. Its protein product is CASSPLGVTVAGNQPQHF.

The rearrangement uses TRBV4-1 and TRBJ2-7; D may be TRBD2 (6 bases). Trimming took off 4 bases at V and 1 base at J, with 17 bases between the two ends. CDR3 length equals 16 residues. Germline CDR1 MGHRA, CDR2 YSYEKL. This chain's CDR3 is CASSPPGSGPSYEQYF. In DNA, the CDR3 is TGCGCCAGCAGCCCCCCGGGCAGCGGGCCGTCCTACGAGCAGTACTTC.

The CDR3 DNA reads TGTGCCAGCAGCTTGGACAGTGAAAAACTGTTTTTT. Protein: CASSLDSEKLFF. The chain employs TRBV5-5 and TRBJ1-4; D remains unclear. The V end lost 0 bases, the J end lost 7 bases, and 4 bases lay between the germline ends. CDR1 SGHKS and CDR2 YYEKEE come from the germline V gene (reference sequence). The CDR3 is made up of 12 amino acids.

CDR3 sequence: CASSQDVGLAGGSRIEQFF. CDR3 DNA sequence: TGCGCCAGCAGCCAAGATGTGGGACTAGCGGGAGGTTCTCGTATTGAGCAGTTCTTC. V usage is TRBV4-3 and J usage is TRBJ2-1; 15 bases line up with TRBD2. The CDR3 extends over 19 amino acids. The germline gives CDR1 LGHNA, CDR2 YSLEER. Trimming cost V 0 bases and J 9 bases; bases outside gene matches: 12.

The gene calls are TRBV4-2 and TRBJ2-5; D gene uncertain. Germline V gene data show CDR1 as LGHNA and CDR2 as YNFKEQ. V lost 4 bases to trimming and J lost 1 base, with 7 bases between them. CDR3 length: 13 residues. The CDR3 reads CASSLGPQETQYF. CDR3 in DNA: TGTGCCAGCAGCCTTGGGCCCCAAGAGACCCAGTACTTC.

J is TRBJ2-5 and V is TRBV28; TRBD2 might be the D (6 bases). Between the trimmed V and J ends, which lost 7 bases and 5 bases, there was a span of 20 bases. Per the germline V gene, CDR1 is MDHEN and CDR2 is SYDVKM. The CDR3 length is 15 residues. Written as DNA, the CDR3 is TGTGCCAGCACCCCCGGGACTTCTTTCCTTGAGACCCAGTACTTC. This codes for CASTPGTSFLETQYF.

V is TRBV15 and J is TRBJ1-3; D gene unclear. The CDR3 runs to 12 residues. The V gene's germline CDR1 is LNHNV and CDR2 YYDKDF (reference sequence). V lost 8 bases, J lost 0 bases, and 5 bases lay in between. CDR3 sequence (DNA): TGTGCCACCCTCGGCTCTGGAAACACCATATATTTT. Residues: CATLGSGNTIYF.

The V and J genes are TRBV19 and TRBJ2-1, with D tentatively TRBD2 (5 bases). Trimming took off 5 bases at V and 0 bases at J, with 11 bases between the two ends. This CDR3 has 15 amino acids. Germline V gene sequence: CDR1 LNHDA, CDR2 SQIVND (reference sequence). The CDR3, as DNA: TGTGCCAGTAGTCGGGATGGGAGCTCCTACAATGAGCAGTTCTTC. Its translation is CASSRDGSSYNEQFF.

The rearrangement links TRBV9 to TRBJ2-1, with D unresolved. Trimming cost V 3 bases and J 2 bases, with 12 bases left between them. The CDR3 is made up of 15 amino acids. Germline V gene sequence: CDR1 SGDLS, CDR2 YYNGEE. The CDR3 DNA is TGTGCCAGCAGCGCATCACTAACAACCTACAATGAGCAGTTCTTC. Amino acids: CASSASLTTYNEQFF.

On this clone itself: Given the absence of the conserved phenylalanine or tryptophan at the CDR3 end, a read error is likely. This chain links TRBV6-4 with TRBJ2-3; D call uncertain. This CDR3 has 13 amino acids. Germline assignment: CDR1 MRHNA and CDR2 SNTAGT. The V end lost 2 bases, the J end lost 0 bases, and 3 bases lay between the germline ends. The CDR3 nucleotides read TGTGCCAGCAGTGACGGGAGCACAGATACGCAGTATCTT. Translation: CASSDGSTDTQYL.

The V gene is TRBV27, the J gene TRBJ1-2, with TRBD1 matching 7 bases. CDR1 is MNHEY and CDR2 is SMNVEV in the germline V gene (reference sequence). The CDR3 is 16 residues long. V dropped 5 bases and J dropped 2; count of bases not matched to a gene: 11. The CDR3 coding sequence is TGTGCCAGCAGTCCGCTCCGGACAGGATTGAACTATGGCTACACCTTC. It codes for CASSPLRTGLNYGYTF.